Listed here are 32 T cell receptor beta chains from one sample, sequenced in a study of Graves' ophthalmopathy and Graves' hyperthyroidism. Scientists amplified the TCR beta CDR3 regions from RNA transcripts. The authors performed first-round RT-PCR with HTBI primers and then a second-round multiplex PCR. MiXCR, run by TCRdb on the multiplex PCR reads, gives a single entry per CDR3 protein. Of approximately 480,000 distinct CDR3 sequences in the sample, roughly 14% were seen once. Material for sequencing was blood. These receptor sequences come from a woman in her twenties or thirties with Graves' ophthalmopathy.

V is TRBV2 and J is TRBJ2-5; 12 bases agree with TRBD2. Germline V gives CDR1 SNHLY, CDR2 FYNNEI. The V and J ends lost 8 bases and 4 bases, in that order; junction bases with no gene match: 5. CDR3 size: 14 residues. The CDR3 here is CASGASGGGETQYF. Written as DNA, the CDR3 is TGTGCCAGCGGGGCTAGCGGGGGGGGAGAGACCCAGTACTTC.

This clonotype has a count of ten or more. V gene TRBV6-5 combines with J gene TRBJ2-5; TRBD2 agrees at 8 bases. CDR1 and CDR2 from the germline V gene are MNHEY and SVGAGI. The V and J ends lost 4 bases and 5 bases, in that order; junction bases with no gene match: 9. The CDR3 has 15 amino acids. In DNA form, the CDR3 reads TGTGCCAGCAGTTCGACAATACTAGCGGTGGAGACCCAGTACTTC. It specifies CASSSTILAVETQYF.

Comment on this clonotype: A much larger clone differs by one base, so this may be a read error. The chain links TRBV6-1 to TRBJ1-1; D not resolved. Per the germline V gene, CDR1 is MNHNS and CDR2 is SASEGT. The CDR3 has 13 amino acids. CDR3 nucleotides: TGTACCAGTACCTTCCGGAGGAACACTGAAGCTTTCTTT. It yields the protein CTSTFRRNTEAFF.

This clonotype has at least ten counts. The V and J genes are TRBV12-3 or TRBV12-4 and TRBJ1-5; 8 bases are a match to TRBD1. With 6 bases clipped from V and 2 bases from J, the junction kept 15 bases outside the gene matches. This CDR3 is 18 amino acids long. The DNA of the CDR3 is TGTGCCAGCAGCCCCGGACAGGGTGGGGATGCGGGCAATCAGCCCCAGCATTTT. Its protein is CASSPGQGGDAGNQPQHF.

This clonotype has a handful of counts. The chain combines TRBV25-1 with TRBJ2-7, with D unresolved. This CDR3 region has 14 residues. V shed 3 bases and J shed 2 bases, with 11 bases lying between them. Germline V lookup: CDR1 MGHDK, CDR2 SYGVNS. The CDR3 spells CASSEDGVAYEQYF. The DNA of the CDR3 is TGTGCCAGCAGTGAGGATGGGGTGGCCTACGAGCAGTACTTC.

Ten or more counts support this clonotype. CDR3 coding DNA: TGTGCCAGCAGCACGGACCGATGGAACACCGGGGAGCTGTTTTTT. The encoded protein is CASSTDRWNTGELFF. V gene TRBV2 combines with J gene TRBJ2-2; no clear D gene. Germline V gives CDR1 SNHLY, CDR2 FYNNEI. Trimming removed 6 bases at V and 1 base at J, with 12 bases between. CDR3 length equals 15 residues.

This clonotype was counted ten times or more. The chain joins TRBV6-5 to TRBJ2-7; TRBD1 agrees at 7 bases. The CDR3 covers 17 residues. Trimming removed 0 bases from V and 4 bases from J; junction bases left unmatched: 12. Per the germline V gene, CDR1 is MNHEY and CDR2 is SVGAGI. The CDR3: CASSYSAPQGSYYEQYF. In DNA form, the CDR3 reads TGTGCCAGCAGTTACTCGGCCCCACAGGGGTCTTATTACGAGCAGTACTTC.

This clonotype showed up many times. The CDR3 sequence: CASSPRSGMTEAFF. Here the CDR3 DNA reads TGCGCCAGCAGCCCCCGGTCAGGGATGACTGAAGCTTTCTTT. This chain links TRBV4-1 with TRBJ1-1; D might be TRBD1 (5 bases). Germline CDR1 MGHRA, CDR2 YSYEKL. There are 14 residues in the CDR3. Trimming removed 4 bases at V and 5 bases at J, with 14 bases between.

This clonotype turned up a few times. V and J are TRBV7-3 and TRBJ2-2; TRBD2 agrees at 12 bases. V dropped 2 bases and J dropped 4; count of bases not matched to a gene: 8. The CDR3 has 18 residues. From germline, CDR1 is SGHTA and CDR2 FQGTGA. The CDR3 spells CASSLPFLAGGPTGELFF. In nucleotides, the CDR3 is TGTGCCAGCAGCTTACCCTTCCTAGCGGGGGGGCCCACCGGGGAGCTGTTTTTT.

The gene calls are TRBV11-3 and TRBJ2-7; 7 positions match TRBD1. Looked up from germline, CDR1 is SGHNT and CDR2 is YENEEA. The CDR3 is made up of 15 amino acids. The V segment lost 1 base and the J segment 2 bases; nucleotides outside the gene matches: 5. CDR3 sequence: CASSLGDRDTYEQYF. The CDR3 DNA reads as TGTGCCAGCAGCTTAGGTGACAGGGATACCTACGAGCAGTACTTC.

This clonotype was found many times. The J gene is TRBJ2-7, the V gene TRBV6-1; D possibly corresponds to TRBD1 (5 bases). Trimming cost V 2 bases and J 3 bases, with 8 bases left between them. In germline, CDR1 is MNHNS, CDR2 SASEGT. The CDR3 is 13 amino acids. CDR3 sequence reads: CASSESDSYEQYF. The CDR3 nucleotides read TGTGCCAGCAGTGAAAGTGACAGCTACGAGCAGTACTTC.

The chain uses TRBV6-1 and TRBJ1-5, with 10 bases aligning to TRBD1. Germline V CDR1 and CDR2: MNHNS, SASEGT. V was pared by 8 bases and J by 2 bases, with 6 bases of the junction left unmatched. The CDR3 has 15 amino acids. CDR3 sequence reads: CASRDRGWGNQPQHF. DNA for the CDR3: TGTGCCAGCCGGGACAGGGGCTGGGGCAATCAGCCCCAGCATTTT.

The sample holds many counts of this clonotype. The chain uses TRBV28 and TRBJ2-7; TRBD2 might be the D (5 bases). V lost 8 bases, J lost 0 bases, and 20 bases lay in between. CDR1 is MDHEN, CDR2 SYDVKM, per germline. The CDR3 runs 16 residues. The CDR3 here is CASHHAGGPGSYEQYF. In DNA form, the CDR3 reads TGTGCCAGCCACCACGCGGGCGGCCCCGGCTCCTACGAGCAGTACTTC.

In this sample, this clonotype turned up many times. This rearrangement joins TRBV5-5 to TRBJ1-2; perhaps TRBD1 as D (5 bases). V was trimmed by 0 bases and J by 6 bases, leaving 12 bases between them. The CDR3 runs to 14 residues. Germline-derived CDR1 and CDR2 are SGHKS and YYEKEE (reference sequence). DNA of the CDR3: TGTGCCAGCAGCTTGGATGGGGGAGCGAATGGCTACACCTTC. It yields the protein CASSLDGGANGYTF.

The chain couples TRBV6-1 to TRBJ2-2; no clear D. Trimming took off 8 bases at V and 4 bases at J, with 17 bases between the two ends. The CDR3 is 15 amino acids. Germline CDR1 reads MNHNS; CDR2 reads SASEGT. In DNA form, the CDR3 reads TGTGCCAGCCGTCCCGATCTAGGAAGCACCGGGGAGCTGTTTTTT. Its translation is CASRPDLGSTGELFF.

This clonotype showed up many times. This rearrangement joins TRBV30 to TRBJ1-2, with 8 bases lining up with TRBD1. The CDR3 consists of 13 residues. V lost 3 bases to trimming and J lost 8 bases; unmatched junction nucleotides: 8. The germline CDR1 and CDR2 sequences are GTSNPN and SVGIG (reference sequence). In DNA form, the CDR3 reads TGTGCCTGGAGGGGACAGGCCCCAGTCGGCTACACCTTC. The encoded protein is CAWRGQAPVGYTF.

CDR3 sequence (DNA): TGTGCCAGCAGTGAAAGTAAGGGACAGTTGAACGAGCAGTACTTC. It yields the protein CASSESKGQLNEQYF. The chain joins TRBV2 to TRBJ2-7, with TRBD1 matching 7 bases. This CDR3 is built from 15 residues. Germline CDR1 is SNHLY and CDR2 is FYNNEI. Losses at the gene ends were 2 bases for V and 5 bases for J; bases not matched to a gene: 9.

This clonotype was observed at least ten times. The chain carries TRBV3-1 and TRBJ2-5; tentatively, D is TRBD1 or TRBD2 (5 bases each). CDR1 LGHDT and CDR2 YNNKEL come from the germline V gene (reference sequence). The CDR3 has 14 amino acids. Trimming took 6 bases from V and 1 from J, leaving 12 bases between them. CDR3 sequence: CASRAWDGQETQYF. The DNA of the CDR3 is TGTGCCAGCAGGGCCTGGGACGGCCAAGAGACCCAGTACTTC.

This clonotype was seen at least ten times. The chain carries TRBV5-1 and TRBJ1-1; no clear D gene. The CDR3 has 13 amino acids. Germline V gives CDR1 SGHRS, CDR2 YFSETQ. Trimming left V 2 bases short and J 2 bases short, with 7 bases between. DNA of the CDR3: TGCGCCAGCAGCTTCGATGTTAACACTGAAGCTTTCTTT. It translates to CASSFDVNTEAFF.

The chain couples TRBV30 to TRBJ2-5; D is ambiguous. The CDR3 length is 10 residues. Germline V gene data show CDR1 as GTSNPN and CDR2 as SVGIG (reference sequence). V gave up 3 bases and J gave up 4 bases, with 3 bases separating them. For the CDR3, the DNA is TGTGCCTGGAGGGGAGAGACCCAGTACTTC. It specifies CAWRGETQYF.

At least ten counts were recorded for this clonotype. V usage is TRBV6-5 and J usage is TRBJ2-2, with 10 bases lining up with TRBD2. Germline V gene lookup returns CDR1 MNHEY and CDR2 SVGAGI. Trimming at V came to 7 bases and at J to 5 bases, leaving 4 bases not matched to a gene. There are 14 residues in the CDR3. This CDR3 is CASKAGGPTGELFF. Written as DNA, the CDR3 is TGTGCCAGCAAAGCGGGAGGGCCGACCGGGGAGCTGTTTTTT.

The chain carries TRBV28 and TRBJ2-5, with TRBD2 identical over 8 bases. The V segment lost 2 bases and the J segment 6 bases; nucleotides outside the gene matches: 8. In germline, CDR1 is MDHEN, CDR2 SYDVKM. This CDR3 has 15 amino acids. The CDR3 here is CASSLDSGGGKTQYF. CDR3 nucleotides: TGTGCCAGCAGTTTAGACAGCGGGGGTGGAAAGACCCAGTACTTC.

This clonotype was counted ten times or more. This chain joins TRBV2 and TRBJ2-7, with 8 bases that match TRBD1. CDR3 length: 13 amino acids. Germline lookup yields CDR1 SNHLY and CDR2 FYNNEI. After removal of 3 bases from V and 3 bases from J, the junction contained 1 base not matched to a gene. The CDR3 nucleotides are TGTGCCAGCAGTGAGGGACAGGACTACGAGCAGTACTTC. Its protein is CASSEGQDYEQYF.

This clonotype was seen ten or more times. The chain is built from TRBV12-3 or TRBV12-4 and TRBJ1-1; possibly TRBD1 for D (6 bases). The CDR3 has 14 residues. V lost 6 bases, J lost 4 bases, and 15 bases lay in between. The CDR3 is CASRDQGRVTEAFF. DNA of the CDR3: TGTGCCAGCAGGGACCAGGGGAGGGTCACTGAAGCTTTCTTT.

This clonotype was counted many times. The chain recombines TRBV6-2 or TRBV6-3 with TRBJ1-2, with no clear D. The CDR3 totals 11 residues. The germline V gene encodes CDR1 MNHEY and CDR2 SVGEGT. Trimming took 2 bases from V and 8 from J, leaving 6 bases between them. The CDR3 region has the DNA TGTGCCAGCAGTTACATGGCCGGCTACACCTTC. Translating gives CASSYMAGYTF.

This clonotype has ten or more counts. The chain uses TRBV6-1 and TRBJ1-2; perhaps TRBD1 as D (5 bases). Trimming removed 4 bases from V and 2 bases from J, with 17 bases in between. The CDR3 consists of 16 residues. Germline lookup yields CDR1 MNHNS and CDR2 SASEGT. The CDR3 region has the DNA TGTGCCAGCAGTGCCCGATCCCTCGGGGGAAACTATGGCTACACCTTC. Protein sequence: CASSARSLGGNYGYTF.

This clonotype was seen at least ten times. The rearrangement uses TRBV15 and TRBJ2-7, with D unresolved. Trimming removed 0 bases from V and 2 bases from J, with 8 bases in between. This CDR3 is 14 amino acids long. Germline assignment: CDR1 LNHNV and CDR2 YYDKDF (reference sequence). The CDR3: CATSRDPDPYEQYF. In DNA, the CDR3 is TGTGCCACCAGCAGAGATCCCGATCCCTACGAGCAGTACTTC.

This clonotype was picked up many times. The J gene is TRBJ1-1, the V gene TRBV3-1, with D unresolved. CDR1 and CDR2 from the germline V gene are LGHDT and YNNKEL (reference sequence). This CDR3 has 13 amino acids. V lost 1 base and J lost 11, with 14 bases in between. CDR3 region: CASSQVSRTMAFF. The CDR3 DNA sequence: TGTGCCAGCAGCCAAGTTTCACGGACGATGGCTTTCTTT.

This clonotype was picked up many times. The chain is built from TRBV6-1 and TRBJ1-2; D is undetermined. Trimming stripped 10 bases from V and 6 bases from J, with 18 bases between. CDR3 length: 13 residues. Germline CDR1 is MNHNS and CDR2 is SASEGT. CDR3 DNA sequence: TGTGCCACCCTCGGTCGGCAGCTTGATGGCTACACCTTC. It specifies CATLGRQLDGYTF.

This clonotype showed up many times. V is TRBV15 and J is TRBJ2-7, with a weak D call TRBD2 (5 bases). Germline CDR1 LNHNV, CDR2 YYDKDF (reference sequence). V dropped 5 bases and J dropped 4 bases, with 18 bases sitting between them. The CDR3 is 15 amino acids. This chain's CDR3 is CATSPVAGELYEQYF. The CDR3 DNA is TGTGCCACCAGCCCCGTCGCCGGGGAGTTATACGAGCAGTACTTC.

There are many counts of this clonotype. The rearrangement joins TRBV19 to TRBJ2-7; D not resolved. Germline V gives CDR1 LNHDA, CDR2 SQIVND (reference sequence). This CDR3 region has 15 residues. The V end lost 4 bases, the J end lost 0 bases, and 13 bases lay between the germline ends. The CDR3 DNA sequence: TGTGCCAGTAGTAAGTTCCCGATGAGCTCCTACGAGCAGTACTTC. It is translated as CASSKFPMSSYEQYF.

CDR3 region: CASSPAPKLAENIQYF. CDR3 in DNA: TGTGCCAGCAGCCCAGCCCCGAAGTTAGCGGAAAACATTCAGTACTTC. V and J are TRBV11-2 and TRBJ2-4; TRBD2 might be the D (6 bases). This CDR3 is 16 amino acids long. Trimming removed 5 bases at V and 5 bases at J, with 19 bases between. The germline V gene encodes CDR1 SGHAT and CDR2 FQNNGV.